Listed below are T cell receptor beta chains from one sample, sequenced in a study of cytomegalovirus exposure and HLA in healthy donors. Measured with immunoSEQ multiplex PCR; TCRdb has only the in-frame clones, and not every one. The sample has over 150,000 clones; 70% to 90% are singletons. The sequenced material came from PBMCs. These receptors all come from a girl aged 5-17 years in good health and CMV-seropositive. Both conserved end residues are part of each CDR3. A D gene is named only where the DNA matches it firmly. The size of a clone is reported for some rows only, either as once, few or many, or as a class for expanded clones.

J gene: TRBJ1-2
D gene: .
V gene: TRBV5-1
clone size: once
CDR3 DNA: TGCGCCAGCAGCTTGTCTCCAGGAAACTATGGCTACACCTTC
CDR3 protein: CASSLSPGNYGYTF

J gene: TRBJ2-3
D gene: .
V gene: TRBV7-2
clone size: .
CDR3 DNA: TGTGCCAGCAGCCTACTGACTAGCACAGATACGCAGTATTTT
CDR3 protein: CASSLLTSTDTQYF

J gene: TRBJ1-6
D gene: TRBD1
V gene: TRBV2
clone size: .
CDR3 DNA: TGTGCCAGCGGGGGGTTCCGGACAGGGGGAAGTAAAGGTGTTGATTCACCCCTCCACTTT
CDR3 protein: CASGGFRTGGSKGVDSPLHF

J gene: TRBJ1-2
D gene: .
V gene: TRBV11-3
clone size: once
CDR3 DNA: TGTGCCAGCAGCTTAGGGGACTCACTAGGCTACACCTTC
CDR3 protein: CASSLGDSLGYTF

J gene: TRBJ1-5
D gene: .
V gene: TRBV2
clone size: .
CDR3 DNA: TGTGCCAGCAGTGAAGCAGGCCAGGGGAATCAGCCCCAGCATTTT
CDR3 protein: CASSEAGQGNQPQHF

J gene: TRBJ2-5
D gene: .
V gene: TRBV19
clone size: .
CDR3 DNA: TGTGCCAGTAGTATAGGGGGCCTCCAAGAGACCCAGTACTTC
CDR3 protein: CASSIGGLQETQYF

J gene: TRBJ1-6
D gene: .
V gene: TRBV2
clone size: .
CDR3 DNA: TGTGCCAGCAGTGGGCGGAGCTCCTATAATTCACCCCTCCACTTT
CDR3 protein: CASSGRSSYNSPLHF

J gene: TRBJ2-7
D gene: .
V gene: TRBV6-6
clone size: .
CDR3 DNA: TGTGCCAGCAGGCGGGACAGCCCGGGAAACGAGCAGTACTTC
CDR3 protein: CASRRDSPGNEQYF

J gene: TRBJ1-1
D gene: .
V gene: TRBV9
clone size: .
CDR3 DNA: TGTGCCAGCAGCGTAGGAGTCTTTGATTCGAACACTGAAGCTTTCTTT
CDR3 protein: CASSVGVFDSNTEAFF

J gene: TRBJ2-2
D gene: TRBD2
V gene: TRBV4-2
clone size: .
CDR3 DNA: TGTGCCAGCAGCCAAGCTAGCGGGGGGGGACCCAGCGGGGAGCTGTTTTTT
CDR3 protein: CASSQASGGGPSGELFF

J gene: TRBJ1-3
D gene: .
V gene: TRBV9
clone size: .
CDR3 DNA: TGTGCCAGCAGCGTAGGACCCCAGGTCCTTGGAAACACCATATATTTT
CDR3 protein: CASSVGPQVLGNTIYF

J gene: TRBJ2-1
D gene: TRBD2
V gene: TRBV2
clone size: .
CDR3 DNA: TGTGCCAGCAGTGATTGGTGGTTTAGCGGGGGAGGGAATGAGCAGTTCTTC
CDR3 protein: CASSDWWFSGGGNEQFF

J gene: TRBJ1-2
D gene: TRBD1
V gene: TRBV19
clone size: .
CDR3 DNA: TGTGCCACCAGGAGAGGACAGGGGGTCCTCGGCTATGGCTACACCTTC
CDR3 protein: CATRRGQGVLGYGYTF

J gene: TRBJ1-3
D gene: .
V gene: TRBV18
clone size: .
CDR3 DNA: TGTGCCAGCTCACCACCTCAGGCCCTTACCCCCTCTGGAAACACCATATATTTT
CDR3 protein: CASSPPQALTPSGNTIYF

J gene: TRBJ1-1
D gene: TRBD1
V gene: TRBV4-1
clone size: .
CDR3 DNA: TGCGCCAGCAGCCAAAAGGACAGGGAACACACTGAAGCTTTCTTT
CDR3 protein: CASSQKDREHTEAFF

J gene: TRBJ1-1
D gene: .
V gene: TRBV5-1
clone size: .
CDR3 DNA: TGCGCCAGCAGCTTGGCAATGCAGGGTATCGGCGCTGAAGCTTTCTTT
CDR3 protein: CASSLAMQGIGAEAFF

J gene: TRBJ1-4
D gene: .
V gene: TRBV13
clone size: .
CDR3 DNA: TGTGCCAGCAGCACCAAGACAGGTCCAATGTTTTTT
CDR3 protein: CASSTKTGPMFF

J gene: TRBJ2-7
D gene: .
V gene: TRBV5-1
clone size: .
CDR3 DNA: TGCGCCAGCAGAAGGGACATCTCCTACGAGCAGTACTTC
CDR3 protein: CASRRDISYEQYF

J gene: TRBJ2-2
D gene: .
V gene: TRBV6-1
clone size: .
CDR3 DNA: TGTGCCAGCAGATTCAGGGGCGAAACCGGGGAGCTGTTTTTT
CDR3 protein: CASRFRGETGELFF

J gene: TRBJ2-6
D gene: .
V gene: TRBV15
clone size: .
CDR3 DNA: TGTGCCACCAGCGGAGGGGGGGCAGGGGGCGGCGCTGGGGCCAACGTCCTGACTTTC
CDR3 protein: CATSGGGAGGGAGANVLTF

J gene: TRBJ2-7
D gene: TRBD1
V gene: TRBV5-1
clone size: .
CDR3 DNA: TGCGCCAGCAGCGACCGGGACAGGGTGGCCTACGAGCAGTACTTC
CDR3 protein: CASSDRDRVAYEQYF

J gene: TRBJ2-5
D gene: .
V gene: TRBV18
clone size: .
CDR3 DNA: TGTGCCAGCTCACCAACAACCTGGGAGACCCAGTACTTC
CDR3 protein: CASSPTTWETQYF

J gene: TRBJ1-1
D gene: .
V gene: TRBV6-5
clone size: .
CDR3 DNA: TGTGCCAGCAGTTACCTAGGCGATGAAGCTTTCTTT
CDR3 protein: CASSYLGDEAFF

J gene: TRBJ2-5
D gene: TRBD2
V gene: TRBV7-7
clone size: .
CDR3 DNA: TGTGCTAGCAGCTTAGAGCTAGCGGGGGGGGAGGAGACCCAGTACTTC
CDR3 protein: CASSLELAGGEETQYF

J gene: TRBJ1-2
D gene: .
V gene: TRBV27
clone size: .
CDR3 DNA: TGTGCCAGCAGTTTATCCAGGAATCTGCTCTATGGCTACACCTTC
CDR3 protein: CASSLSRNLLYGYTF

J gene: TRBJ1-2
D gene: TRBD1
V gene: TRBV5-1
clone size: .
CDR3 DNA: TGCGCCAGCAGCTTGGGATTAGGGACAGGGTCCGACTACACCTTC
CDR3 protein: CASSLGLGTGSDYTF

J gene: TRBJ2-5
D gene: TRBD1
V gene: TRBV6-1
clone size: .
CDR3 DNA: TGTGCCAGCAGCCGGGACAGGGAAGAGACCCAGTACTTC
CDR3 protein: CASSRDREETQYF

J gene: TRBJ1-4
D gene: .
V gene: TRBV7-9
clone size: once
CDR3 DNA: TGTGCCAGCACTAACCCGGGTATGGGGCCGGGAGATGAAAAACTGTTTTTT
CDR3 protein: CASTNPGMGPGDEKLFF

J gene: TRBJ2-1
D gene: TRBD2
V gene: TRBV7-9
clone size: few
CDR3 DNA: TGTGCCAGCAGCTTAGCGCGGTCCTTGGCGGGGGGGCCATTTAATGAGCAGTTCTTC
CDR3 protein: CASSLARSLAGGPFNEQFF

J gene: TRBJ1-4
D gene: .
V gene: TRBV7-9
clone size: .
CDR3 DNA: TGTGCCAGCAGCTTCGCGGCAGATCCTCTTGCCGGTAATGAAAAACTGTTTTTT
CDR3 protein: CASSFAADPLAGNEKLFF

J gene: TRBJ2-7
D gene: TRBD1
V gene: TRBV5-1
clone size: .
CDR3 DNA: TGCGCCAGCAGCTTGGCCAGGGGGCACGAGCAGTACTTC
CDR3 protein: CASSLARGHEQYF

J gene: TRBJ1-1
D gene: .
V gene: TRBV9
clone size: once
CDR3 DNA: TGTGCCAGCAGCGTGGGTGCCCGGGTGAACACTGAAGCTTTCTTT
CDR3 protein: CASSVGARVNTEAFF

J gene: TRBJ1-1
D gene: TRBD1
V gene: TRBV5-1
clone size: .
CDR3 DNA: TGCGCCAGCAGTCGGCGGACAGGGACGAACACTGAAGCTTTCTTT
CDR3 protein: CASSRRTGTNTEAFF

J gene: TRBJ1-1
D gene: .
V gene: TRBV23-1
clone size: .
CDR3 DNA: TGCGCCCCGGGGGATCGGACTGAAGCTTTCTTT
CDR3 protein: CAPGDRTEAFF

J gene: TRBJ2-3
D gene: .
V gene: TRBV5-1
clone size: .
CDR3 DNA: TGCGCCAGCAGCCTCTCTAGCGCCACAGATACGCAGTATTTT
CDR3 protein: CASSLSSATDTQYF

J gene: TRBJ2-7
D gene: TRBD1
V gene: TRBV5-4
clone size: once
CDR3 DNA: TGTGCCAGCAGATCGACAGGGGTCGAGCAGTACTTC
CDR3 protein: CASRSTGVEQYF

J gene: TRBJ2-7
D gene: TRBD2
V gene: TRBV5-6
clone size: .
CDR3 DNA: TGTGCCAGCAGCTCCGGACTAGCTTCCTACGAGCAGTACTTC
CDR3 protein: CASSSGLASYEQYF